The rows below give T cell receptor beta chains drawn from one sample of a study of graft-versus-host responses after intestinal transplantation. TCRdb's table, derived via immunoSEQ multiplex PCR, lists solely in-frame clones and lacks some. This repertoire shows 15,000 to 19,000 clones, 74% found once; its top ten account for roughly 3%. The source was ileum tissue, collected 14 days after transplant. These receptors came from a human patient who received an intestinal transplant, so some T cells may come from the graft donor. Each CDR3 is given with its conserved first and last residue. The order of the fields is clone size, D gene, V gene, J gene, CDR3 protein, CDR3 DNA. The D gene is left open where the match is weak. Size tells how often a clone was seen (once, few, many) or the class of an expanded clone, and some rows leave it out.

clone_size: -
d_call: -
v_call: TRBV12-5
j_call: TRBJ1-4
cdr3_aa: CASGLGGAGEKLFF
cdr3_nt: TGTGCTAGTGGCCTAGGAGGGGCGGGGGAAAAACTGTTTTTT

clone_size: few
d_call: -
v_call: TRBV6-6
j_call: TRBJ2-7
cdr3_aa: CASSGVREQYF
cdr3_nt: TGTGCCAGCAGCGGGGTTCGCGAGCAGTACTTC

clone_size: -
d_call: -
v_call: TRBV9
j_call: TRBJ2-5
cdr3_aa: CASSPRTGRYEETQYF
cdr3_nt: TGTGCCAGCAGCCCTAGAACAGGGCGATACGAGGAGACCCAGTACTTC

clone_size: -
d_call: -
v_call: TRBV2
j_call: TRBJ2-3
cdr3_aa: CASPSGEGTDTQYF
cdr3_nt: TGTGCCAGCCCGTCAGGGGAGGGCACAGATACGCAGTATTTT

clone_size: few
d_call: TRBD1
v_call: TRBV10-1
j_call: TRBJ1-1
cdr3_aa: CASSEGQGEDTEAFF
cdr3_nt: TGCGCCAGCAGTGAGGGACAGGGGGAGGACACTGAAGCTTTCTTT

clone_size: -
d_call: -
v_call: TRBV10-1
j_call: TRBJ2-2
cdr3_aa: CASSPYTDTGELFF
cdr3_nt: TGCGCCAGCAGTCCGTACACCGACACCGGGGAGCTGTTTTTT

clone_size: -
d_call: TRBD1
v_call: TRBV5-1
j_call: TRBJ1-6
cdr3_aa: CASSSGQVEPLHF
cdr3_nt: TGCGCCAGCAGCTCGGGACAGGTTGAACCCCTCCACTTT

clone_size: -
d_call: -
v_call: TRBV2
j_call: TRBJ1-2
cdr3_aa: CASMEWSYRDTTPWGYTF
cdr3_nt: TGTGCCAGCATGGAATGGTCCTACAGGGACACTACCCCGTGGGGCTACACCTTC

clone_size: -
d_call: TRBD1
v_call: TRBV6-1
j_call: TRBJ2-7
cdr3_aa: CASSRDRGGWEQYF
cdr3_nt: TGTGCCAGCAGTAGGGACAGGGGAGGATGGGAGCAGTACTTC

clone_size: few
d_call: TRBD1
v_call: TRBV7-3
j_call: TRBJ1-1
cdr3_aa: CASSQGQGNTEAFF
cdr3_nt: TGTGCCAGCAGCCAAGGACAGGGGAACACTGAAGCTTTCTTT

clone_size: -
d_call: TRBD2
v_call: TRBV2
j_call: TRBJ2-1
cdr3_aa: CASSDGLADEFF
cdr3_nt: TGTGCCAGCAGTGACGGGCTAGCGGATGAATTCTTC

clone_size: -
d_call: TRBD2
v_call: TRBV7-9
j_call: TRBJ2-3
cdr3_aa: CASSLASGTREDTQYF
cdr3_nt: TGTGCCAGCAGCTTAGCGTCCGGGACTAGGGAAGATACGCAGTATTTT

clone_size: few
d_call: -
v_call: TRBV28
j_call: TRBJ1-5
cdr3_aa: CASTQGWNQPQHF
cdr3_nt: TGTGCCAGCACGCAGGGATGGAATCAGCCCCAGCATTTT

clone_size: -
d_call: TRBD2
v_call: TRBV7-8
j_call: TRBJ2-2
cdr3_aa: CASSYQGGTSGTGGGELFF
cdr3_nt: TGTGCCAGCAGCTATCAAGGCGGGACTAGCGGGACAGGGGGCGGGGAGCTGTTTTTT

clone_size: -
d_call: -
v_call: TRBV5-4
j_call: TRBJ1-6
cdr3_aa: CASSLGPGQGRHSPLHF
cdr3_nt: TGTGCCAGCAGCTTGGGGCCGGGGCAGGGTCGGCATTCACCCCTCCACTTT

clone_size: -
d_call: -
v_call: TRBV10-1
j_call: TRBJ1-1
cdr3_aa: CASTYREGGTEAFF
cdr3_nt: TGCGCCAGCACTTACCGAGAGGGGGGTACTGAAGCTTTCTTT

clone_size: -
d_call: -
v_call: TRBV14
j_call: TRBJ2-5
cdr3_aa: CASSRGGRGQETQYF
cdr3_nt: TGTGCCAGCAGCCGGGGGGGCCGGGGACAAGAGACCCAGTACTTC

clone_size: few
d_call: -
v_call: TRBV6-1
j_call: TRBJ2-5
cdr3_aa: CASSEAPGIGAETQYF
cdr3_nt: TGTGCCAGCAGTGAAGCTCCAGGGATTGGGGCGGAGACCCAGTACTTC

clone_size: few
d_call: -
v_call: TRBV28
j_call: TRBJ1-6
cdr3_aa: CASRGNRAATNSPLHF
cdr3_nt: TGTGCCAGCAGAGGAAATAGGGCCGCAACCAATTCACCCCTCCACTTT

clone_size: once
d_call: -
v_call: TRBV30
j_call: TRBJ2-3
cdr3_aa: CAWDGRLGGVSTDTQYF
cdr3_nt: TGTGCCTGGGATGGCCGGTTAGGGGGGGTTAGCACAGATACGCAGTATTTT

clone_size: once
d_call: -
v_call: TRBV29-1
j_call: TRBJ2-7
cdr3_aa: CSVEGFGWGEQYF
cdr3_nt: TGCAGCGTTGAAGGGTTCGGATGGGGGGAGCAGTACTTC

clone_size: few
d_call: TRBD1
v_call: TRBV6-5
j_call: TRBJ1-1
cdr3_aa: CASSPTDRREAFF
cdr3_nt: TGTGCCAGCAGCCCTACGGACAGGAGGGAAGCTTTCTTT

clone_size: -
d_call: -
v_call: TRBV6-5
j_call: TRBJ2-3
cdr3_aa: CASSLVTGAADTQYF
cdr3_nt: TGTGCCAGCAGTCTCGTTACGGGAGCCGCAGATACGCAGTATTTT

clone_size: -
d_call: -
v_call: TRBV7-9
j_call: TRBJ1-2
cdr3_aa: CASSSARVVTYGYTF
cdr3_nt: TGTGCCAGCAGCTCGGCCAGGGTCGTTACCTATGGCTACACCTTC

clone_size: -
d_call: TRBD1
v_call: TRBV2
j_call: TRBJ2-7
cdr3_aa: CASSTGTEIPYEQYF
cdr3_nt: TGTGCCAGCAGCACCGGGACAGAGATTCCCTACGAGCAGTACTTC

clone_size: -
d_call: TRBD1
v_call: TRBV9
j_call: TRBJ1-4
cdr3_aa: CASSGSGQANEKLFF
cdr3_nt: TGTGCCAGCAGCGGATCAGGACAGGCTAATGAAAAACTGTTTTTT

clone_size: -
d_call: -
v_call: TRBV6-5
j_call: TRBJ1-2
cdr3_aa: CASSEGGLYYGYTF
cdr3_nt: TGTGCCAGCAGTGAAGGAGGGCTTTACTATGGCTACACCTTC

clone_size: -
d_call: -
v_call: TRBV9
j_call: TRBJ1-1
cdr3_aa: CASSAQTGKTEAFF
cdr3_nt: TGTGCCAGCAGCGCACAGACGGGGAAAACTGAAGCTTTCTTT

clone_size: few
d_call: -
v_call: TRBV10-1
j_call: TRBJ1-1
cdr3_aa: CASSESAGGPMNTEAFF
cdr3_nt: TGCGCCAGCAGTGAGTCGGCGGGGGGCCCTATGAACACTGAAGCTTTCTTT

clone_size: -
d_call: -
v_call: TRBV6-1
j_call: TRBJ2-1
cdr3_aa: CASSREPRDQFF
cdr3_nt: TGTGCCAGCAGTAGAGAACCAAGGGACCAGTTCTTC

clone_size: once
d_call: -
v_call: TRBV9
j_call: TRBJ1-1
cdr3_aa: CASSVVGENTEAFF
cdr3_nt: TGTGCCAGCAGCGTAGTAGGGGAGAACACTGAAGCTTTCTTT

clone_size: -
d_call: -
v_call: TRBV11-1
j_call: TRBJ1-3
cdr3_aa: CASSAVGPGNTIYF
cdr3_nt: -

clone_size: few
d_call: -
v_call: TRBV5-1
j_call: TRBJ1-1
cdr3_aa: CASSLRGEELEAFF
cdr3_nt: TGCGCCAGCAGCTTGCGAGGAGAGGAGCTTGAAGCTTTCTTT

clone_size: few
d_call: -
v_call: TRBV14
j_call: TRBJ1-6
cdr3_aa: CASSQEPPEFNSPLHF
cdr3_nt: TGTGCCAGCAGCCAAGAGCCCCCGGAGTTTAATTCACCCCTCCACTTT

clone_size: -
d_call: TRBD2
v_call: TRBV6-4
j_call: TRBJ2-1
cdr3_aa: CASSVLAEHNEQFF
cdr3_nt: TGTGCCAGCAGTGTACTAGCGGAACACAATGAGCAGTTCTTC

clone_size: -
d_call: -
v_call: TRBV27
j_call: TRBJ2-1
cdr3_aa: CASSFMGYRLNEQFF
cdr3_nt: TGTGCCAGCAGTTTCATGGGCTACCGGCTAAATGAGCAGTTCTTC

clone_size: -
d_call: -
v_call: TRBV4-1
j_call: TRBJ1-5
cdr3_aa: CASSQEPEGRNQPQHF
cdr3_nt: TGCGCCAGCAGCCAGGAACCTGAGGGGAGAAATCAGCCCCAGCATTTT

clone_size: -
d_call: TRBD2
v_call: TRBV6-6
j_call: TRBJ2-1
cdr3_aa: CASSLAENNEQFF
cdr3_nt: TGTGCCAGCAGTCTAGCGGAGAACAATGAGCAGTTCTTC

clone_size: once
d_call: -
v_call: TRBV30
j_call: TRBJ1-5
cdr3_aa: CAWSRRSNQPQHF
cdr3_nt: TGTGCCTGGAGTCGCCGGAGCAATCAGCCCCAGCATTTT

clone_size: -
d_call: TRBD1
v_call: TRBV7-3
j_call: TRBJ1-6
cdr3_aa: CASSRQGGNSPLHF
cdr3_nt: TGTGCCAGCAGTCGCCAGGGGGGTAATTCACCCCTCCACTTT

clone_size: -
d_call: TRBD2
v_call: TRBV5-4
j_call: TRBJ2-3
cdr3_aa: CASSGGLAGARDTQYF
cdr3_nt: TGTGCCAGCAGCGGAGGACTAGCGGGAGCTAGAGATACGCAGTATTTT